The present TCR beta chain was sequenced within a study of response to subunit inactivated influenza vaccine. Study-level findings and limits: It was suggested by the authors that few new T cells are recruited by each seasonal influenza vaccination.

Each CDR3 protein is one row after TCRdb ran MiXCR on the RT-PCR reads. The table records a few hundred thousand distinct CDR3 sequences, around a fifth of them present only once. A note on this clonotype: Its antigen is still unknown.

Trimming took 3 bases from V and 4 from J, leaving 18 bases between them. Germline CDR1 DFQATT, CDR2 SNEGSKA (reference sequence). This CDR3 comprises 15 residues. Sequences were derived from PBMCs from blood, sampled about 20 months after vaccination. The chain joins TRBV20-1 to TRBJ2-5; D might be TRBD1 (7 bases). This TCR was recovered from a man between 50 and 75 years old who received an inactivated influenza vaccine. In DNA, the CDR3 is TGCAGTGCTAGTGGGGGGCAGGGGGTAGGAGAGACCCAGTACTTC. Its protein is CSASGGQGVGETQYF.